A single TCR beta chain is shown here with its context. Its antigen is unidentified. Then a second PCR, running roughly 7 to 12 cycles, was carried out with a sample-barcoded 5' primer and a J-beta primer mix. Per-sample output comprised a minimum of 2.5 million paired-end reads containing CDR3. Each CDR3 protein gets one entry after TCRdb re-called the 5' RACE reads with MiXCR. The data hold some 1.8 million distinct CDR3 sequences, with roughly two fifths observed a single time. The germline CDR1 and CDR2 sequences are MNHEY and SMNVEV (reference sequence). The CDR3 runs to 12 residues. V shed 6 bases and J shed 7 bases, with 10 bases lying between them. The sample comes from a study of blood T cells in healthy people across ages. General study points: The unknown donor CMV status may have confounded expanded clonotype changes.

Researchers collected approximately 9.5 milliliters of peripheral blood from every single donor. J is TRBJ2-1 and V is TRBV27; weak D call: TRBD1 (6 bases). This clonotype originated in a human donor in good health. Sequenced: blood. The CDR3 DNA reads as TGTGCCAGCAGGGAACAGGGTAATGAGCAGTTCTTC. Protein: CASREQGNEQFF.